The T cell receptor (beta chain) under discussion was sequenced for a study of T cell changes during pregnancy in multiple sclerosis. This CDR3 comprises 17 residues. The germline CDR1 and CDR2 sequences are MNHEY and SMNVEV (reference sequence). After removal of 7 bases from V and 4 bases from J, the junction contained 14 bases not matched to a gene. The data were produced by immunoSEQ multiplex PCR, yet TCRdb's version contains in-frame clones alone and is incomplete. The table includes around 86,000 clones, over 80% detected once. The chain combines TRBV27 with TRBJ2-2; the match to TRBD1 covers 8 bases. Source: peripheral blood, taken in the first trimester of pregnancy. The clonotype comes from a female donor with multiple sclerosis, enrolled in a pregnancy study. CDR3 nucleotides: TGTGCCAGCACCCCAGCTCGACAGGGGTCGACCACCGGGGAGCTGTTTTTT. It is translated as CASTPARQGSTTGELFF.